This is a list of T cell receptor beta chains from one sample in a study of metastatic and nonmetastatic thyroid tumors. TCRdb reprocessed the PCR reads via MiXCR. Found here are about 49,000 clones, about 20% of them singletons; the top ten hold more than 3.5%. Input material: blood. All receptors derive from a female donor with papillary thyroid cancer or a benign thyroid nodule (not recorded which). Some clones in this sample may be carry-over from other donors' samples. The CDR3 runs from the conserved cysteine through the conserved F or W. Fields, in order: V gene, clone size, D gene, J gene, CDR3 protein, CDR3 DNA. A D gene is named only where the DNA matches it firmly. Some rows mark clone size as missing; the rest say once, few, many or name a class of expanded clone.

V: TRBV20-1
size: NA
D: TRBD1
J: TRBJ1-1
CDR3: CSAPGQEQVTEAFF
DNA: TGCAGTGCCCCGGGACAGGAACAAGTTACTGAAGCTTTCTTT

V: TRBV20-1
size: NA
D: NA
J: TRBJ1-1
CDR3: CSARVLAGMNTEAFF
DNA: TGCAGTGCTAGAGTTCTGGCGGGTATGAACACTGAAGCTTTCTTT

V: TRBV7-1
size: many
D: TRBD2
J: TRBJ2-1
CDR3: CASSSHGWGVAGVGSEQFF
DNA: TGTGCCAGCAGCTCCCACGGATGGGGGGTCGCGGGAGTAGGGAGTGAGCAGTTCTTC

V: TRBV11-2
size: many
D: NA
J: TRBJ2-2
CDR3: CASSFRGLSTTGELFF
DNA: TGTGCCAGCAGCTTTCGGGGTTTATCGACCACCGGGGAGCTGTTTTTT

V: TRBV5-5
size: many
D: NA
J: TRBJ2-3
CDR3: CASSFSESSHRDTQYF
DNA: TGTGCCAGCAGCTTTTCCGAGTCGTCTCACCGAGATACGCAGTATTTT

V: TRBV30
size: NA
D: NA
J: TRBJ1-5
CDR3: CAVGYKPQHF
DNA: TGTGCCGTAGGGTATAAGCCCCAGCATTTT

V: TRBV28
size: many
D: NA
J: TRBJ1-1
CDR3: CASSPGGPDTEAFF
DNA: TGTGCCAGCAGTCCCGGGGGGCCTGACACTGAAGCTTTCTTT

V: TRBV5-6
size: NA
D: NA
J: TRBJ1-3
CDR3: CVSSLGNTIDF
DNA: TGTGTCAGCAGCTTGGGAAACACCATAGATTTT

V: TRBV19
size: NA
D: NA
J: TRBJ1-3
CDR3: CASRINEASGNTIYF
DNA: TGTGCCAGTAGGATCAATGAGGCGTCCGGAAACACCATATATTTT

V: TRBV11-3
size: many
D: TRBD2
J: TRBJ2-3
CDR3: CASSLEIAGVRTDTQYF
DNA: TGTGCCAGTAGCTTAGAGATAGCGGGAGTTAGGACAGATACGCAGTATTTT

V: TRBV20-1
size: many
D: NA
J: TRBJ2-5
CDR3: CSAGGGEGETQYF
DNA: TGCAGTGCTGGGGGTGGAGAAGGAGAGACCCAGTACTTC

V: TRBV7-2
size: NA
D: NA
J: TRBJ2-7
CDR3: CASSFLAGSYEQYF
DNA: TGTGCCAGCAGCTTCTTGGCGGGGTCCTACGAGCAGTACTTC

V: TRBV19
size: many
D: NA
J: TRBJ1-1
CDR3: CASKKQTNTEAFF
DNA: TGTGCCAGTAAAAAACAGACGAACACTGAAGCTTTCTTT

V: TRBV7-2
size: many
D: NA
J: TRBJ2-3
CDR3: CASSLGGANTQYF
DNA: TGTGCCAGCAGCTTAGGGGGGGCTAATACGCAGTATTTT

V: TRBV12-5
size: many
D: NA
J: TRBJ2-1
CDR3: CASGPRTDYNEQFF
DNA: TGTGCTAGTGGTCCACGGACGGACTACAATGAGCAGTTCTTC

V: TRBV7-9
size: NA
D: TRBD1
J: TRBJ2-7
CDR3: CASSLDGTGIGEQYF
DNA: TGTGCCAGCAGCCTAGATGGGACAGGTATAGGCGAGCAGTACTTC

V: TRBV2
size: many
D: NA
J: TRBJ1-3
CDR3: CASSEDDRRNTIYF
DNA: TGTGCCAGCAGTGAGGACGATCGACGAAACACCATATATTTT